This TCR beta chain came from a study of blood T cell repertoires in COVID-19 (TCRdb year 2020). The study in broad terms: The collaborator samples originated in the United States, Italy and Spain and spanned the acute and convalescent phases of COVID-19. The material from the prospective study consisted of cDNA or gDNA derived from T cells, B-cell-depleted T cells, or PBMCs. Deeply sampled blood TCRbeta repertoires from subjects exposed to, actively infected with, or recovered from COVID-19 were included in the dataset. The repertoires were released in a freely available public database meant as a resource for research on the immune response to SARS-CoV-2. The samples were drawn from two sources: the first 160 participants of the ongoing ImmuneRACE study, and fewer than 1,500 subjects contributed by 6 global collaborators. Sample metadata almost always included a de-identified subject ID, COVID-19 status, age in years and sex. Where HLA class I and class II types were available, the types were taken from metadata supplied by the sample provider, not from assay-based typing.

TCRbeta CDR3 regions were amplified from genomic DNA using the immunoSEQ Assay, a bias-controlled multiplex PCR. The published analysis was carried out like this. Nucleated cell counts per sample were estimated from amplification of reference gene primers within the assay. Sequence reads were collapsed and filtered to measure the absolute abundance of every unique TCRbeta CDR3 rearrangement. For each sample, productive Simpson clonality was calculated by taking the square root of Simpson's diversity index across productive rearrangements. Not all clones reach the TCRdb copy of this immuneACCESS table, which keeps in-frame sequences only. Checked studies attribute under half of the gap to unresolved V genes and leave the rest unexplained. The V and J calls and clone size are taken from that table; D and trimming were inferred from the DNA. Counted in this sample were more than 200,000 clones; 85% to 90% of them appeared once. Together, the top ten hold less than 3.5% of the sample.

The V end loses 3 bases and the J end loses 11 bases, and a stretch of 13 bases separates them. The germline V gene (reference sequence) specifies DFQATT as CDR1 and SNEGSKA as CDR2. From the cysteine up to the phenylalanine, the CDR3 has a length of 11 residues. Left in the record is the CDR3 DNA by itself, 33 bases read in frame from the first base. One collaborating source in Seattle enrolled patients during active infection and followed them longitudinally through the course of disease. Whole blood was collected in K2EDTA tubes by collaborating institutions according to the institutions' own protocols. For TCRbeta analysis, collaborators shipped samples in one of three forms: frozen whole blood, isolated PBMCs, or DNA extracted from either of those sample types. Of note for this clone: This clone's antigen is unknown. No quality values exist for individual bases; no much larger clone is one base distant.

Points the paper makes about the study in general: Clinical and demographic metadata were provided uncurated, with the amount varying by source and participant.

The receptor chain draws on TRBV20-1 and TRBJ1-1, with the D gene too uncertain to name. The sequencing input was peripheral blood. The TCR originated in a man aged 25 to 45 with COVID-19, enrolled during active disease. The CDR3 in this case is CSASGSTGAFF. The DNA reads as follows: TGCAGTGCTAGCGGATCAACCGGGGCTTTCTTT.